This T cell receptor beta chain was captured in a study of blood T cell repertoires in COVID-19. TCRdb's copy holds only in-frame clones and misses some; the assay was immunoSEQ multiplex PCR. The sample lists about 230,000 clones, 80% to 90% occurring once. The CDR3 is 14 residues long. V lost 6 bases and J lost 4; bases outside the gene matches: 5. The germline V gene encodes CDR1 MNHEY and CDR2 SVGEGT. The clonotype comes from a man aged 45-65 years with COVID-19, enrolled during active disease. Input material: peripheral blood. The chain links TRBV6-2 or TRBV6-3 to TRBJ1-5; TRBD1 aligns across 8 bases. CDR3 in DNA: TGTGCCAGCAGCATCAGACAGGGGAATCAGCCCCAGCATTTT. Residues: CASSIRQGNQPQHF.